The 8 T cell receptor beta chains listed next were all sequenced from one sample in a study of T cells in Graves' hyperthyroidism and ophthalmopathy. RNA transcripts gave rise to amplified TCR beta CDR3 regions. HTBI primers drove first-round RT-PCR of the TCR CDR3. MiXCR was run by TCRdb on the multiplex PCR reads, yielding one entry per CDR3 protein. The table includes fewer than 650,000 distinct CDR3 sequences, approximately 15% detected once. Sequenced material: blood. The receptor set was obtained from a woman in her late teens or twenties with Graves' ophthalmopathy.

The chain couples TRBV6-2 or TRBV6-3 to TRBJ2-6; D call uncertain. V shed 7 bases and J shed 5 bases, with 9 bases lying between them. CDR1 MNHEY and CDR2 SVGEGT come from the germline V gene. This CDR3 comprises 13 residues. CDR3 region: CASMIGWANVLTF. The CDR3 coding sequence is TGTGCCAGCATGATCGGGTGGGCCAACGTCCTGACTTTC.

The chain couples TRBV29-1 to TRBJ2-1, with 9 bases lining up with TRBD2. This CDR3 has 16 residues. V was clipped by 1 base and J by 4 bases; unmatched bases: 8. Per the germline V gene, CDR1 is SQVTM and CDR2 is ANQGSEA. CDR3 protein: CSVEGWREGLYNEQFF. The CDR3 bases are TGCAGCGTTGAAGGATGGCGGGAGGGACTATACAATGAGCAGTTCTTC.

This clonotype was counted ten times or more. J is TRBJ2-5 and V is TRBV11-3; no clear D. The V end was cut by 0 bases, the J end by 2 bases, with 13 bases between. Germline loops: CDR1 SGHNT, CDR2 YENEEA. This CDR3 is 16 amino acids long. This CDR3 reads CASSLDPQADQETQYF. CDR3 nucleotides: TGTGCCAGCAGCTTAGATCCGCAGGCCGATCAAGAGACCCAGTACTTC.

There are many counts of this clonotype. The chain recombines TRBV24-1 with TRBJ2-1; the D gene is possibly TRBD1 (5 bases). Trimming pared 0 bases from V and 6 bases from J, leaving 17 bases between. The CDR3 contains 17 residues. The V gene's germline CDR1 is KGHDR and CDR2 SFDVKD. This chain's CDR3 is CATSDLRGFEDINEQFF. The CDR3 bases are TGTGCCACCAGTGATTTGAGGGGATTCGAGGATATCAATGAGCAGTTCTTC.

This clonotype was counted many times. This chain joins TRBV5-8 and TRBJ2-5; possibly TRBD1 for D (5 bases). Trimming took 0 bases from V and 5 from J, leaving 8 bases between them. The CDR3 consists of 13 residues. Germline V gives CDR1 SGHTS, CDR2 YDEGEE. The DNA of the CDR3 is TGTGCCAGCAGCTTGGTGGCAGGGGAGACCCAGTACTTC. Protein product: CASSLVAGETQYF.

V and J are TRBV6-1 and TRBJ1-6; 7 nucleotides line up with TRBD1. Germline V lookup: CDR1 MNHNS, CDR2 SASEGT. The J segment lost 8 bases and the V segment lost 7 bases, leaving 8 bases of the junction unmatched. The CDR3 sequence is 14 residues long. The CDR3: CASTEGQPYSPLHF. Here the CDR3 DNA reads TGTGCCAGCACCGAGGGACAGCCCTATTCACCCCTCCACTTT.

This clonotype was seen ten or more times. This chain uses TRBV14 with TRBJ2-7; 9 nucleotides agree with TRBD1. The germline V gene has CDR1 SGHDN and CDR2 FVKESK. CDR3 length equals 14 residues. V lost 5 bases and J lost 3; bases outside the gene matches: 5. In DNA, the CDR3 is TGTGCCAGCAGCGACCGGGACAGGGTCTACGAGCAGTACTTC. Residues: CASSDRDRVYEQYF. The full variable domain, in which reference TRBV14 and TRBJ2-7 provide the parts outside the CDR3, is EAGVTQFPSHSVIEKGQTVTLRCDPISGHDNLYWYRRVMGKEIKFLLHFVKESKQDESGMPNNRFLAERTGGTYSTLKVQPAELEDSGVYFCASSDRDRVYEQYFGPGTRLTVT.

The chain couples TRBV30 to TRBJ2-1; TRBD1 is a possible D gene (5 bases). CDR1 and CDR2 (germline): GTSNPN, SVGIG (reference sequence). V dropped 0 bases and J dropped 9 bases, with 12 bases sitting between them. The CDR3 has 13 amino acids. Here the CDR3 reads CAWSVQAPSEQFF. The CDR3 coding sequence is TGTGCCTGGAGTGTACAGGCACCATCTGAGCAGTTCTTC.